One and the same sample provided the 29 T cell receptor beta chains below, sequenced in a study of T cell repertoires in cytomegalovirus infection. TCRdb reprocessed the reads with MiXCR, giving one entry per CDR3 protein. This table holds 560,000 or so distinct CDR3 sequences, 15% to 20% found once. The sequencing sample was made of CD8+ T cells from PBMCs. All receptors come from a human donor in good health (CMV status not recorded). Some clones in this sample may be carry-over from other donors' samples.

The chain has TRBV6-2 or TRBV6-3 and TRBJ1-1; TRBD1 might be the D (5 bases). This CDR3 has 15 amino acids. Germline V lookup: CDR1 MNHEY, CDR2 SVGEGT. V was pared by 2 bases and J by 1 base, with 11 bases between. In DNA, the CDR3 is TGTGCCAGCAGTTACGGGGGATTCGGGAACACTGAAGCTTTCTTT. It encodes CASSYGGFGNTEAFF.

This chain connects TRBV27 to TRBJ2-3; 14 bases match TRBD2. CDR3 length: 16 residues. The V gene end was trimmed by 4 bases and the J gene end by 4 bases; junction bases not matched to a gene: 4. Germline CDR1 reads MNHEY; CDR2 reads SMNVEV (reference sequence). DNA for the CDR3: TGTGCCAGCAGTTCCGGGACTAGCGGGAGACCAGATACGCAGTATTTT. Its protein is CASSSGTSGRPDTQYF.

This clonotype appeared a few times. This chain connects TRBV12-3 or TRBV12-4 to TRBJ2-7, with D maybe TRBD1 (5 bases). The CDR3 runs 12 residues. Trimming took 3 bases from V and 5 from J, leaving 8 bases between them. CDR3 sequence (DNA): TGTGCCAGCAGTTTCAAGGGGCACGAGCAGTACTTC. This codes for CASSFKGHEQYF.

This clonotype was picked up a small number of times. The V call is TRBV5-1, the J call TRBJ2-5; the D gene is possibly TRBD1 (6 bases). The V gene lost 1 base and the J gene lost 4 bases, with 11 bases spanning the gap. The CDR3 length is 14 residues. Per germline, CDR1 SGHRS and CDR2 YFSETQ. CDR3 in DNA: TGCGCCAGCAGCTTGTTTGGGGGCGGAGAGACCCAGTACTTC. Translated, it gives CASSLFGGGETQYF.

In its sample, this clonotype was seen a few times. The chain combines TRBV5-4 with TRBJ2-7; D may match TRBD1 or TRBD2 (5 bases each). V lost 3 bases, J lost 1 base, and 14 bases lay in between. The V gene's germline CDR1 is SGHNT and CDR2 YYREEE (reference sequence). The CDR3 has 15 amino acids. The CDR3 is CASSWGRGSSYEQYF. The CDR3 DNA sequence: TGTGCCAGCAGCTGGGGACGGGGCAGTTCCTACGAGCAGTACTTC.

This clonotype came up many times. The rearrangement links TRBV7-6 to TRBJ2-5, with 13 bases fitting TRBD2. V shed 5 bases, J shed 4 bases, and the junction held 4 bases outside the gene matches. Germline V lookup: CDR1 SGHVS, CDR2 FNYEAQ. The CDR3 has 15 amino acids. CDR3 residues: CASSPTSGGAETQYF. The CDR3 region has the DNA TGTGCCAGCAGCCCAACTAGCGGGGGGGCAGAGACCCAGTACTTC.

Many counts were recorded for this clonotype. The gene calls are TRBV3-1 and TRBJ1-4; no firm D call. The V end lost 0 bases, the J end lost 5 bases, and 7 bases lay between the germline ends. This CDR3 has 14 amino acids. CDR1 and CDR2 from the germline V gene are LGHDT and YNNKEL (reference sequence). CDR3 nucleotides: TGTGCCAGCAGCCAAGACGGTGACAATGAAAAACTGTTTTTT. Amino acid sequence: CASSQDGDNEKLFF. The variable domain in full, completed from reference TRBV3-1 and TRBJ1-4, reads DTAVSQTPKYLVTQMGNDKSIKCEQNLGHDTMYWYKQDSKKFLKIMFSYNNKELIINETVPNRFSPKSPDKAHLNLHINSLELGDSAVYFCASSQDGDNEKLFFGSGTQLSVL.

As DNA, the CDR3 is TGTGCCAGCAGTTTACCTGGACTAGAAGCAGATACGCAGTATTTT. This gives the protein CASSLPGLEADTQYF. The V and J genes are TRBV27 and TRBJ2-3; 7 nucleotides line up with TRBD2. The J segment lost 4 bases and the V segment lost 2 bases, leaving 6 bases of the junction unmatched. CDR1 and CDR2 from the germline V gene are MNHEY and SMNVEV (reference sequence). The CDR3 consists of 15 residues.

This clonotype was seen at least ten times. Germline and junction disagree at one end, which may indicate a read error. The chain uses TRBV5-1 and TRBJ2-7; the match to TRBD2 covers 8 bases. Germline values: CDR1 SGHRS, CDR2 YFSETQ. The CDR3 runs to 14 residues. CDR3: CASSLGGGPYEQYF. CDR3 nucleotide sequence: TGTGCCAGCAGCTTGGGCGGGGGGCCCTACGAGCAGTACTTC. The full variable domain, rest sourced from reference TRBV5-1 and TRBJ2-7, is KAGVTQTPRYLIKTRGQQVTLSCSPISGHRSVSWYQQTPGQGLQFLFEYFSETQRNKGNFPGRFSGRQFSNSRSEMNVSTLELGDSALYLCASSLGGGPYEQYFGPGTRLTVT.

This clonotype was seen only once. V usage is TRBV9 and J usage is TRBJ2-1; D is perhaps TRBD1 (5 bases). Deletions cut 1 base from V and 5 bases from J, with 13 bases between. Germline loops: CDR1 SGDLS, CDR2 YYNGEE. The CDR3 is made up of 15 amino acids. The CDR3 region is CASSVTKWGNNEQFF. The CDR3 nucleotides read TGTGCCAGCAGCGTAACTAAGTGGGGCAACAATGAGCAGTTCTTC.

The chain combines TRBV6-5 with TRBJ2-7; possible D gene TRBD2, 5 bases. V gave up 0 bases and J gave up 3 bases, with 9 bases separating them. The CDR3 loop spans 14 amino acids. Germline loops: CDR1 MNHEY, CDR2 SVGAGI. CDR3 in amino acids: CASSYSQRVYEQYF. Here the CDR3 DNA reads TGTGCCAGCAGTTACTCGCAGAGGGTCTACGAGCAGTACTTC.

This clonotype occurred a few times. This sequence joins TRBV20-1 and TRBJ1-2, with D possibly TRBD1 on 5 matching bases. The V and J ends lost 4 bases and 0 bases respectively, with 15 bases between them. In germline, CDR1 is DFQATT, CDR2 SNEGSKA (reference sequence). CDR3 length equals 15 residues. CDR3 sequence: CSATSAREANYGYTF. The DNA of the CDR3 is TGCAGTGCTACGTCGGCCAGGGAAGCTAACTATGGCTACACCTTC.

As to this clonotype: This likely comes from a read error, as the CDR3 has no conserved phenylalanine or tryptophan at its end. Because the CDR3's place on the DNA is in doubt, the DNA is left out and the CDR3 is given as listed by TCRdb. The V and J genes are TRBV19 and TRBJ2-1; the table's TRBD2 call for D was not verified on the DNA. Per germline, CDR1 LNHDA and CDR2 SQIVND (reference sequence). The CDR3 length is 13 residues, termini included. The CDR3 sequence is CASIGGPENEQLL.

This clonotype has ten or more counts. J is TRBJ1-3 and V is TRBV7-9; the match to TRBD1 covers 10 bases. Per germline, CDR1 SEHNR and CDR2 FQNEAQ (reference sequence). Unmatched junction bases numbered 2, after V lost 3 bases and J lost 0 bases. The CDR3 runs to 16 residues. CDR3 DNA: TGTGCCAGCAGCTTGACAGGGGGCAGCTCTGGAAACACCATATATTTT. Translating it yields CASSLTGGSSGNTIYF.

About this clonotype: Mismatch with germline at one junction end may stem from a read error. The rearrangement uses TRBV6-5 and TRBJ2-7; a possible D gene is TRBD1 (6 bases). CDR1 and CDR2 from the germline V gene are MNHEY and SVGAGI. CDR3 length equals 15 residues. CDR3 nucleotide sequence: TGTGCCAGCTGTTACTCTTGGACAGAGCCCTACGTGCAGTACTTC. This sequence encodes CASCYSWTEPYVQYF.

Written as DNA, the CDR3 is TGTGCCAGCAGCGAGGACAGCTACTCTGGAAACACCATATATTTT. This translates into CASSEDSYSGNTIYF. The V and J genes are TRBV11-2 and TRBJ1-3, with D perhaps matching TRBD1 (6 bases). The CDR3 contains 15 residues. CDR1 SGHAT and CDR2 FQNNGV come from the germline V gene. The V and J ends lost 5 bases and 0 bases respectively, with 11 bases between them.

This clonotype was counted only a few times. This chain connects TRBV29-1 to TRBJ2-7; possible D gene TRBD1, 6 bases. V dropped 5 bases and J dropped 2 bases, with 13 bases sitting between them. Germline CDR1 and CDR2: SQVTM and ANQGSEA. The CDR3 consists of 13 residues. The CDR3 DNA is TGCAGCGTTTCACAGGGTCTAACCTACGAGCAGTACTTC. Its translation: CSVSQGLTYEQYF.

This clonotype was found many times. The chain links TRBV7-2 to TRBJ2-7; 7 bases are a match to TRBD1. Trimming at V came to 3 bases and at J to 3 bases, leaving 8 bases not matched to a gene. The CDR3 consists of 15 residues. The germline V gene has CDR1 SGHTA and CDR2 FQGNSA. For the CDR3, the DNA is TGTGCCAGCAGCTTTTCATCTCGGGACAGCTACGAGCAGTACTTC. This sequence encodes CASSFSSRDSYEQYF.

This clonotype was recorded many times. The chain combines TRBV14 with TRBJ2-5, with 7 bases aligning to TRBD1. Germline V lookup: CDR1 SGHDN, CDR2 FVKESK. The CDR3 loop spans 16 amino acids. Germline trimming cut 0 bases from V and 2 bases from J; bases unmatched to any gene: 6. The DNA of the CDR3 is TGTGCCAGCAGCCAAGATACCCGACAGGGACAAGAGACCCAGTACTTC. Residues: CASSQDTRQGQETQYF.

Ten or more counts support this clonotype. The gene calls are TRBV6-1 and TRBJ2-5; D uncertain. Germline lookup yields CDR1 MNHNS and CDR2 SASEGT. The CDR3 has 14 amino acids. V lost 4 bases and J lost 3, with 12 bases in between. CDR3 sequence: CASSGDILEETQYF. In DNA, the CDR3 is TGTGCCAGCAGTGGGGATATCTTAGAAGAGACCCAGTACTTC.

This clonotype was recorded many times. The CDR3 DNA follows: TGTGCCAGCAGCTCTAATTCGGACAGGGAGGAGACCCAGTACTTC. Translation: CASSSNSDREETQYF. J is TRBJ2-5 and V is TRBV7-9; 8 positions agree with TRBD1. CDR1 SEHNR and CDR2 FQNEAQ come from the germline V gene (reference sequence). This CDR3 is 15 amino acids long. Losses at the gene ends were 4 bases for V and 5 bases for J; bases not matched to a gene: 9.

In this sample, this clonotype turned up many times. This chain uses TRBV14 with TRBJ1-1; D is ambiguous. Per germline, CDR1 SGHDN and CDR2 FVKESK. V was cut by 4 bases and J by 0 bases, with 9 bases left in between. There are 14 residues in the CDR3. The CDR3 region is CASSPDMLNTEAFF. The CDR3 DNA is TGTGCCAGCAGCCCCGACATGTTGAACACTGAAGCTTTCTTT.

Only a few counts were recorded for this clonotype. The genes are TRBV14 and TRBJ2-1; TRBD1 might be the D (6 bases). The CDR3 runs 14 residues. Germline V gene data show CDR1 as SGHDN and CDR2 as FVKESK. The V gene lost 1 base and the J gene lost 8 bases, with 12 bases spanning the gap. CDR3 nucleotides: TGTGCCAGCAGCCAAGCGGTCAACAGGGATGAGCAGTTCTTC. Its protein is CASSQAVNRDEQFF. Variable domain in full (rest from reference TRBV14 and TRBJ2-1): EAGVTQFPSHSVIEKGQTVTLRCDPISGHDNLYWYRRVMGKEIKFLLHFVKESKQDESGMPNNRFLAERTGGTYSTLKVQPAELEDSGVYFCASSQAVNRDEQFFGPGTRLTVL.

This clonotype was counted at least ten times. The CDR3 loop reads CASSSGGAYNQPQHF. The CDR3 bases are TGTGCCAGCAGCTCCGGGGGGGCCTACAATCAGCCCCAGCATTTT. The chain couples TRBV6-5 to TRBJ1-5, with a possible D match to TRBD1 (6 bases). Trimming removed 6 bases from V and 3 bases from J, with 15 bases in between. Per germline, CDR1 MNHEY and CDR2 SVGAGI. The CDR3 is made up of 15 amino acids.

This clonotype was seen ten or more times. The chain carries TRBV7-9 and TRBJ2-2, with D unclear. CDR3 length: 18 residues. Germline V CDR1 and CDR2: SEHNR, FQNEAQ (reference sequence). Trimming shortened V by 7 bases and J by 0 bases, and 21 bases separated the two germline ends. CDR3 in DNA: TGTGCCAGCATAACCTTTGTCCCACAACAAGCGAACACCGGGGAGCTGTTTTTT. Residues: CASITFVPQQANTGELFF.

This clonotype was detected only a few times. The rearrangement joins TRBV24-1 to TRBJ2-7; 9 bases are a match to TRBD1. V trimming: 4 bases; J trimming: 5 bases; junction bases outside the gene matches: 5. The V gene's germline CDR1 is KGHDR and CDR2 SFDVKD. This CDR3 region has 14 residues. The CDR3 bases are TGTGCCACCAGTGACCGGGGACAGGGCCACGAGCAGTACTTC. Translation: CATSDRGQGHEQYF.

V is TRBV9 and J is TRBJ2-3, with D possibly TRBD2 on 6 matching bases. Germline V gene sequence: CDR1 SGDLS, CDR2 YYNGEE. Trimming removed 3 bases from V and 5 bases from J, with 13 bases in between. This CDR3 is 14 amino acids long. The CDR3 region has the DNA TGTGCCAGCAGCGCTTGGAGGGAAAGAGATACGCAGTATTTT. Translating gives CASSAWRERDTQYF.

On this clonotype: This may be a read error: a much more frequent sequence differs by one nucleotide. CDR3 nucleotide sequence: TGTGCCACCCAGAGGAGACAAGGGACCCAGTACTTC. It encodes CATQRRQGTQYF. The gene calls are TRBV7-9 and TRBJ2-5; no definite D call. The CDR3 is 12 residues long. Germline V gives CDR1 SEHNR, CDR2 FQNEAQ (reference sequence).

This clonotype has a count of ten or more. The CDR3, as DNA: TGTGCCAGCAGTCCCGGGACCGACGGTTATACGCAGTATTTT. This sequence encodes CASSPGTDGYTQYF. The chain links TRBV12-3 or TRBV12-4 to TRBJ2-3, with D possibly called TRBD1 or TRBD2 (5 bases each). Between the trimmed V and J ends, which lost 5 bases and 7 bases, there was a span of 16 bases. The CDR3 has 14 amino acids.